This T cell receptor beta chain was recovered during a study of T cell changes during pregnancy in multiple sclerosis. Profiling relied on immunoSEQ multiplex PCR, and the TCRdb table lists in-frame clones only, not all of them. The profile shows approximately 53,000 clones, about 90% of them singletons. The sequence derives from a female donor with multiple sclerosis, enrolled in a pregnancy study. Here the sequenced sample was CD4+ T cells from peripheral blood mononuclear cells, taken in the second trimester of pregnancy.

The CDR3: CASSYSEQPNEKLFF. CDR3 nucleotide sequence: TGTGCCAGCAGTTACTCGGAGCAGCCTAATGAAAAACTGTTTTTT. This chain connects TRBV6-5 to TRBJ1-4; D ambiguous. The CDR3 is 15 amino acids. The V gene's germline CDR1 is MNHEY and CDR2 SVGAGI. The V and J ends lost 0 bases and 3 bases respectively, with 8 bases between them.